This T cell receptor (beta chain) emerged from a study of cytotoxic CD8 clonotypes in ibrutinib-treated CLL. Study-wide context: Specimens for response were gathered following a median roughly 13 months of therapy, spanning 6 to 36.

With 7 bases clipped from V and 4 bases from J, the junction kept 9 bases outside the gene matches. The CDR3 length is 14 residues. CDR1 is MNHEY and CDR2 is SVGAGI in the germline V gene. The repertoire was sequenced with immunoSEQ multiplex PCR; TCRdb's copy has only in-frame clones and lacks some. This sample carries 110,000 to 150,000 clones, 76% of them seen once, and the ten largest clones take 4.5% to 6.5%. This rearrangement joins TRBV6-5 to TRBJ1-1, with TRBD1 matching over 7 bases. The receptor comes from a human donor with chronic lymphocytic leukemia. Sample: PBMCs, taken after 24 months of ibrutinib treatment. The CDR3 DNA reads TGTGCCAGCATTCAGGGGGGGCTGAGCACTGAAGCTTTCTTT. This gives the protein CASIQGGLSTEAFF.